The 18 T cell receptor beta chains listed next were all sequenced from one sample in a study of blood T cell repertoires in COVID-19. Sequencing was performed with immunoSEQ multiplex PCR; in TCRdb, only in-frame clones are kept and a portion is missing. Among about 130,000 clones listed, about 86% were seen once. Material for sequencing was PBMCs or T cells enriched from blood (not recorded which). Every receptor here comes from a man aged 35-49 years with acute COVID-19.

The rearrangement links TRBV4-2 to TRBJ2-1; 7 nucleotides align to TRBD2. Trimming cost V 2 bases and J 6 bases; bases outside gene matches: 10. The CDR3 is 16 residues long. Germline loops: CDR1 LGHNA, CDR2 YNFKEQ. Here the CDR3 reads CASSQLTSREGNEQFF. The DNA of the CDR3 is TGTGCCAGCAGCCAATTGACTAGCAGAGAGGGCAATGAGCAGTTCTTC.

The count of this clone is one. The chain joins TRBV3-1 (or the pseudogene TRBV3-2) to TRBJ1-4, with 11 bases identical to TRBD1. The V gene's germline CDR1 is LGHDT and CDR2 YNNKEL (reference sequence). V shed 4 bases, J shed 6 bases, and the junction held 1 base outside the gene matches. The CDR3 is made up of 14 amino acids. As DNA, the CDR3 is TGTGCCAGCAGCCGGGGACAGGGGGATGAAAAACTGTTTTTT. The encoded protein is CASSRGQGDEKLFF.

The sample holds one count of this clone. This chain links TRBV21-1 with TRBJ2-7; TRBD1 reflects the table's D call only, with no check against the DNA. TRBV21-1 is marked as a pseudogene. This CDR3 region has 13 residues. The CDR3 reads CASSKGQDYEQYF. CDR3 DNA: TGTGCCAGCAGCAAAGGCCAGGACTACGAGCAGTACTTC.

The V and J genes are TRBV27 and TRBJ2-5, with a weak D call TRBD1 (6 bases). CDR1 MNHEY and CDR2 SMNVEV come from the germline V gene (reference sequence). V was clipped by 8 bases and J by 5 bases, with 15 bases between them. The CDR3 loop spans 13 amino acids. In DNA form, the CDR3 reads TGTGCCAGCCGACGGACAGATTGGGAGACCCAGTACTTC. Its protein is CASRRTDWETQYF.

The J gene is TRBJ1-3, the V gene TRBV14; a possible D gene is TRBD1 (6 bases). Germline values: CDR1 SGHDN, CDR2 FVKESK. The CDR3 loop spans 15 amino acids. Trimming shortened V by 4 bases and J by 4 bases, and 14 bases separated the two germline ends. The CDR3 DNA reads TGTGCCAGCAGCCCGCAAACAGGGCCCGGAAACACCATATATTTT. Encoded protein: CASSPQTGPGNTIYF.

This clone has more than one count but fewer than ten. The rearrangement joins TRBV2 to TRBJ2-3, with 9 nucleotides matching TRBD2. There are 15 residues in the CDR3. The junction had 6 bases not matched to a gene; V was cut back by 4 bases and J by 4 bases. Germline V gene sequence: CDR1 SNHLY, CDR2 FYNNEI. The CDR3 DNA is TGTGCCAGCAGTGTTGAGCGGGGGGCCTCAGATACGCAGTATTTT. The encoded protein is CASSVERGASDTQYF.

The rearrangement uses TRBV3-1 (or the pseudogene TRBV3-2) and TRBJ2-2; no firm D call. This CDR3 has 13 amino acids. Germline V gene data show CDR1 as LGHDT and CDR2 as YNNKEL (reference sequence). V was cut by 4 bases and J by 6 bases, with 9 bases left in between. The CDR3: CASSRLESGELFF. CDR3 coding DNA: TGTGCCAGCAGCCGCTTAGAGTCCGGGGAGCTGTTTTTT.

This chain joins TRBV19 and TRBJ1-2, with 8 nucleotides matching TRBD1. V dropped 6 bases and J dropped 6; count of bases not matched to a gene: 0. CDR1 is LNHDA, CDR2 SQIVND, per germline (reference sequence). This CDR3 has 11 residues. The CDR3 DNA is TGTGCCAGTAGGACAGGGGATGGCTACACCTTC. It yields the protein CASRTGDGYTF.

The genes are TRBV27 and TRBJ1-5; 9 nucleotides agree with TRBD1. Per the germline V gene, CDR1 is MNHEY and CDR2 is SMNVEV (reference sequence). Losses at the gene ends were 8 bases for V and 3 bases for J; bases not matched to a gene: 5. This CDR3 has 14 amino acids. This chain's CDR3 is CASRWTGDNQPQHF. As DNA, the CDR3 is TGTGCCAGCCGCTGGACAGGGGACAATCAGCCCCAGCATTTT.

This chain links TRBV7-9 with TRBJ2-2; D perhaps matches TRBD1 (6 bases). Germline-derived CDR1 and CDR2 are SEHNR and FQNEAQ (reference sequence). This CDR3 spans 14 amino acids. Trimming removed 6 bases at V and 3 bases at J, with 11 bases between. The DNA for the CDR3 is TGTGCCAGCAGGCAGGGGAAGGACACCGGGGAGCTGTTTTTT. Residues: CASRQGKDTGELFF. Full variable domain (missing parts from reference TRBV7-9 and TRBJ2-2): DTGVSQNPRHKITKRGQNVTFRCDPISEHNRLYWYRQTLGQGPEFLTYFQNEAQLEKSRLLSDRFSAERPKGSFSTLEIQRTEQGDSAMYLCASRQGKDTGELFFGEGSRLTVL.

CDR3 nucleotide sequence: TGCGCCAGCAGCTTGACAGGCCCCGACACCGGGGAGCTGTTTTTT. Protein product: CASSLTGPDTGELFF. This chain joins TRBV5-1 and TRBJ2-2, with D maybe TRBD1 (5 bases). The CDR3 is made up of 15 amino acids. CDR1 and CDR2 (germline): SGHRS, YFSETQ. V was trimmed by 1 base and J by 3 bases, leaving 10 bases between them.

A note on this clone: One junction end does not reproduce the germline sequence, and a read error may be involved. This chain uses TRBV5-6 with TRBJ2-7; 11 positions match TRBD1. From germline, CDR1 is SGHDT and CDR2 YYEEEE. The CDR3 is 13 residues long. CDR3 region: CASSLGTGGTADF. The CDR3 region has the DNA TGTGCCAGCAGCCTCGGGACAGGGGGGACCGCGGACTTC.

This clone occurred a few times. The chain is built from TRBV2 and TRBJ1-2; 8 bases agree with TRBD1. With V trimmed by 7 bases and J by 3 bases, 13 bases remained unmatched. The CDR3 is 16 amino acids. Germline V lookup: CDR1 SNHLY, CDR2 FYNNEI. The CDR3 loop is CASILIAGTGYYGYTF. CDR3 in DNA: TGTGCCAGCATCCTAATAGCTGGGACAGGATACTATGGCTACACCTTC.

The CDR3 coding sequence is TGTGCCAGCAGCCAATCAGGCGACAATGGGGCTTTCTTT. It is translated as CASSQSGDNGAFF. This chain connects TRBV16 to TRBJ1-1, with D unresolved. The CDR3 extends over 13 amino acids. Germline CDR1 is KGHSY and CDR2 is FQNENV. The V and J ends lost 0 bases and 11 bases respectively, with 13 bases between them.

The J gene is TRBJ2-5, the V gene TRBV7-9; 11 bases fit TRBD2. The CDR3 length is 17 residues. Germline CDR1 SEHNR, CDR2 FQNEAQ (reference sequence). Trimming removed 4 bases from V and 4 bases from J; junction bases left unmatched: 11. The CDR3 sequence is CASSSLTSGRGTETQYF. In DNA, the CDR3 is TGTGCCAGCAGCTCTCTAACTAGCGGGAGAGGGACAGAGACCCAGTACTTC.

The chain links TRBV19 to TRBJ2-7; the match to TRBD1 covers 9 bases. The CDR3 extends over 14 amino acids. Trimming took 8 bases from V and 4 from J; bases not matched to a gene: 9. The germline gives CDR1 LNHDA, CDR2 SQIVND (reference sequence). The CDR3 loop is CASRDGTGSYEQYF. In nucleotides, the CDR3 is TGTGCCAGTCGAGACGGGACAGGGAGTTACGAGCAGTACTTC.

Only one count was recorded for this clone. The J gene is TRBJ1-4, the V gene TRBV5-1, with 7 nucleotides matching TRBD1. This CDR3 region has 16 residues. The J segment lost 2 bases and the V segment lost 4 bases, leaving 8 bases of the junction unmatched. Germline V gives CDR1 SGHRS, CDR2 YFSETQ. CDR3 loop: CASSPQGGETNEKLFF. The CDR3 DNA is TGCGCCAGCAGCCCCCAGGGGGGCGAGACTAATGAAAAACTGTTTTTT. Filled out from reference TRBV5-1 and TRBJ1-4, the complete variable domain reads KAGVTQTPRYLIKTRGQQVTLSCSPISGHRSVSWYQQTPGQGLQFLFEYFSETQRNKGNFPGRFSGRQFSNSRSEMNVSTLELGDSALYLCASSPQGGETNEKLFFGSGTQLSVL.

Here the CDR3 reads CASSLTGGVEQKLFF. In DNA, the CDR3 is TGTGCCAGCAGCTTGACAGGGGGCGTGGAGCAGAAACTGTTTTTT. The genes are TRBV7-9 and TRBJ1-4, with 10 positions matching TRBD1. V was pared by 3 bases and J by 11 bases, with 9 bases of the junction left unmatched. This CDR3 spans 15 amino acids. CDR1 is SEHNR and CDR2 is FQNEAQ in the germline V gene (reference sequence).